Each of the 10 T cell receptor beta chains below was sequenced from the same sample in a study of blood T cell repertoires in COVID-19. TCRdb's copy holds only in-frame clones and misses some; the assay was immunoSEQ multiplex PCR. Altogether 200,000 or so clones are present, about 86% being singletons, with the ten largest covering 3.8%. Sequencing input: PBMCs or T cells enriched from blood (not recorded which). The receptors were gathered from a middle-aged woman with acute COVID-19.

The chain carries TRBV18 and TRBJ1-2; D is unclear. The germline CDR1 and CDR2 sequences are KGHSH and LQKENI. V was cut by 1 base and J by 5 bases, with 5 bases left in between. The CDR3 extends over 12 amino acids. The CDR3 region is CASSPQQYGYTF. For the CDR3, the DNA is TGTGCCAGCTCACCACAACAGTATGGCTACACCTTC.

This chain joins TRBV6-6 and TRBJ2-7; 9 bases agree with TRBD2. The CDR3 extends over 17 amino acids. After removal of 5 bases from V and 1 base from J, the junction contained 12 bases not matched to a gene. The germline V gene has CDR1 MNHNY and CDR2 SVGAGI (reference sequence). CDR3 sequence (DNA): TGTGCCAGCAGTCCACCACGGGAGCGGGAGGTATCCTACGAGCAGTACTTC. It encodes CASSPPREREVSYEQYF.

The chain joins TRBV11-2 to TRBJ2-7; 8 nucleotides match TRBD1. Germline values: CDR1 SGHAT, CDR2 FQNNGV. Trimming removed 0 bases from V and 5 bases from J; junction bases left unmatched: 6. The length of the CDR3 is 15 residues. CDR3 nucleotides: TGTGCCAGCAGCTTAGACAGGGGGCGAGTAGACGAGCAGTACTTC. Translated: CASSLDRGRVDEQYF.

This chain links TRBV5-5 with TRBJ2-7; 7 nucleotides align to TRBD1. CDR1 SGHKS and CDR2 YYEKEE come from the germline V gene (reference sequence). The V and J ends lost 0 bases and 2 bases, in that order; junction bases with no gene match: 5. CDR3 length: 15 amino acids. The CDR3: CASSLGAQGTYEQYF. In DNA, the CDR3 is TGTGCCAGCAGCTTGGGGGCACAGGGGACCTACGAGCAGTACTTC.

The CDR3 DNA follows: TGTGCCAGCAGTTTGGGGGGGCGAGCGACAGAAGCTTTCTTT. Protein sequence: CASSLGGRATEAFF. The chain is built from TRBV28 and TRBJ1-1; possibly TRBD1 for D (6 bases). V gave up 3 bases and J gave up 8 bases, with 16 bases separating them. The CDR3 is 14 residues long. In germline, CDR1 is MDHEN, CDR2 SYDVKM.

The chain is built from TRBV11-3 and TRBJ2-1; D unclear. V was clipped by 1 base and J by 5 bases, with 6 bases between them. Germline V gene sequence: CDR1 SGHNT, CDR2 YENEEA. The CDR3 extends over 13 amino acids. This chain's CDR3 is CASSLGPDNEQFF. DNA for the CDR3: TGTGCCAGCAGCTTAGGTCCGGACAATGAGCAGTTCTTC.

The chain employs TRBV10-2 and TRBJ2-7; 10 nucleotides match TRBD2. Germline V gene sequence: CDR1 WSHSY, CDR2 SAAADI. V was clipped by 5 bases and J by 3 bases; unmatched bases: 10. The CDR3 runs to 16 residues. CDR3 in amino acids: CASSLRTSGGIYEQYF. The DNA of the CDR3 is TGCGCCAGCAGTTTACGGACTAGCGGAGGTATCTACGAGCAGTACTTC.

The CDR3 loop reads CASSPNRVPNEKLFF. As DNA, the CDR3 is TGTGCCAGCAGCCCAAACAGGGTTCCTAATGAAAAACTGTTTTTT. V is TRBV11-2 and J is TRBJ1-4; perhaps TRBD1 as D (6 bases). Germline loops: CDR1 SGHAT, CDR2 FQNNGV. The ends were cut back, 5 bases at V and 3 bases at J, with 13 bases in the middle. The CDR3 has 15 amino acids. The complete variable domain, with remaining parts taken from reference TRBV11-2 and TRBJ1-4, reads EAGVAQSPRYKIIEKRQSVAFWCNPISGHATLYWYQQILGQGPKLLIQFQNNGVVDDSQLPKDRFSAERLKGVDSTLKIQPAKLEDSAVYLCASSPNRVPNEKLFFGSGTQLSVL.

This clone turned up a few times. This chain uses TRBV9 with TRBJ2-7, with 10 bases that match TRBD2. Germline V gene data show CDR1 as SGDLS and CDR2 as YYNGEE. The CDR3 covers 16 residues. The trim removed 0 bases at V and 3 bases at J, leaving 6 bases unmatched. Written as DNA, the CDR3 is TGTGCCAGCAGCGTAGCCTCCGGGACTAGCGACTACGAGCAGTACTTC. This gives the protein CASSVASGTSDYEQYF.

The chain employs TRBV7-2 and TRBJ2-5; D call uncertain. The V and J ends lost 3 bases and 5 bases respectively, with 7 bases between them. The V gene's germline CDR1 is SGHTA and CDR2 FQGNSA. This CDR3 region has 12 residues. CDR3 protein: CASSFPVETQYF. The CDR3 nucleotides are TGTGCCAGCAGCTTCCCCGTTGAGACCCAGTACTTC.